Below are 27 T cell receptor beta chains sequenced from a single sample in a study of CD8+ T cells in alopecia areata. After isolation, RNA underwent reverse transcription to generate cDNA as the sequencing template. Here immunoSEQ multiplex PCR was the method, and the copy in TCRdb shows in-frame clones only, minus some. In the table there are approximately 200,000 clones, about 60% of which are singletons. Treatment reported: oral pan-JAK inhibitor, 5-10 mg twice daily. The sample was CD4+ T cells sorted from blood, taken at week 4, from a patient treated with tofacitinib. Receptors were obtained from a human donor with alopecia areata.

The chain combines TRBV10-3 with TRBJ2-7; 9 nucleotides line up with TRBD1. Germline V CDR1 and CDR2: ENHRY, SYGVKD. The CDR3 loop spans 14 amino acids. The J segment lost 5 bases and the V segment lost 5 bases, leaving 7 bases of the junction unmatched. CDR3 DNA sequence: TGTGCCATCAGTCCGGGACAGGGTCACGACGAGCAGTACTTC. Translation: CAISPGQGHDEQYF.

The chain has TRBV4-1 and TRBJ2-6, with D hard to call. The CDR3 has 13 residues. CDR1 and CDR2 from the germline V gene are MGHRA and YSYEKL. V lost 5 bases, J lost 2 bases, and 4 bases lay in between. The CDR3 loop reads CASSEAGANVLTF. Here the CDR3 DNA reads TGCGCCAGCAGCGAAGCTGGGGCCAACGTCCTGACTTTC.

This clone was picked up a small number of times. The J gene is TRBJ2-3, the V gene TRBV6-5; weak D call: TRBD2 (6 bases). CDR1 and CDR2 (germline): MNHEY, SVGAGI. This CDR3 has 15 amino acids. V lost 8 bases to trimming and J lost 0 bases, with 15 bases between them. CDR3 loop: CASVYGGISTDTQYF. The CDR3 nucleotides read TGTGCCAGCGTTTATGGGGGGATTAGCACAGATACGCAGTATTTT.

The CDR3 sequence is CASSLDSGGNQPQHF. The DNA of the CDR3 is TGCGCCAGCAGCTTGGATTCAGGGGGCAATCAGCCCCAGCATTTT. This chain uses TRBV5-1 with TRBJ1-5, with D possibly TRBD1 on 6 matching bases. The CDR3 runs 15 residues. Germline V gene data show CDR1 as SGHRS and CDR2 as YFSETQ. The germline V and J ends were trimmed by 0 bases and 2 bases, with 9 bases remaining between them. Looking up the rest from reference TRBV5-1 and TRBJ1-5 gives the full variable domain: KAGVTQTPRYLIKTRGQQVTLSCSPISGHRSVSWYQQTPGQGLQFLFEYFSETQRNKGNFPGRFSGRQFSNSRSEMNVSTLELGDSALYLCASSLDSGGNQPQHFGDGTRLSIL.

The genes are TRBV6-5 and TRBJ1-1; no reliable D call. Germline-derived CDR1 and CDR2 are MNHEY and SVGAGI. V dropped 0 bases and J dropped 1 base, with 9 bases sitting between them. The CDR3 sequence is 15 residues long. The CDR3 here is CASSYSREGNTEAFF. The CDR3, as DNA: TGTGCCAGCAGTTACTCGAGGGAAGGGAACACTGAAGCTTTCTTT.

This clone was seen more than once but under ten times. The DNA of the CDR3 is TGTGCCAGCAGCTGGACTAGCGGGAGTTCCTACAATGAGCAGTTCTTC. Its translation: CASSWTSGSSYNEQFF. This chain uses TRBV7-2 with TRBJ2-1, with 13 bases that match TRBD2. Germline V CDR1 and CDR2: SGHTA, FQGNSA. The length of the CDR3 is 16 residues. V trimming: 4 bases; J trimming: 1 base; junction bases outside the gene matches: 1.

The rearrangement links TRBV4-3 to TRBJ1-1; no definite D call. The CDR3 covers 15 residues. Germline V CDR1 and CDR2: LGHNA, YSLEER. V gave up 1 base and J gave up 0 bases, with 9 bases separating them. The CDR3 nucleotides read TGCGCCAGCAGCCAAGGTACCCAAATGAACACTGAAGCTTTCTTT. Translating gives CASSQGTQMNTEAFF.

V and J are TRBV9 and TRBJ2-1; the match to TRBD2 covers 13 bases. The CDR3 has 15 amino acids. Germline lookup yields CDR1 SGDLS and CDR2 YYNGEE. V lost 1 base, J lost 6 bases, and 1 base stayed unmatched. CDR3 bases: TGTGCCAGCAGCGTAAGGACTAGCGGGGGCAATGAGCAGTTCTTC. Amino acids: CASSVRTSGGNEQFF.

The CDR3 spells CAWSRRVGSGREKNIQYF. The CDR3 nucleotides are TGTGCCTGGAGTCGTCGAGTTGGGAGCGGGAGGGAAAAAAACATTCAGTACTTC. The rearrangement uses TRBV30 and TRBJ2-4; 10 positions agree with TRBD2. The V and J ends lost 2 bases and 4 bases, in that order; junction bases with no gene match: 14. Germline V gene data show CDR1 as GTSNPN and CDR2 as SVGIG (reference sequence). The CDR3 runs to 18 residues. The entire variable domain, with the rest obtained from reference TRBV30 and TRBJ2-4, is as follows: SQTIHQWPATLVQPVGSPLSLECTVEGTSNPNLYWYRQAAGRGLQLLFYSVGIGQISSEVPQNLSASRPQDRQFILSSKKLLLSDSGFYLCAWSRRVGSGREKNIQYFGAGTRLSVL.

This clone has a single count. The CDR3 is CSTGTGAGTEAFF. CDR3 sequence (DNA): TGCAGCACCGGGACAGGTGCGGGAACTGAAGCTTTCTTT. The chain carries TRBV29-1 and TRBJ1-1; 8 bases line up with TRBD1. J lost 5 bases, V lost 8 bases, and 10 bases had no gene match. Germline loops: CDR1 SQVTM, CDR2 ANQGSEA. This CDR3 has 13 residues.

In this sample, this clone turned up many times. The chain uses TRBV19 and TRBJ1-5; TRBD1 might be the D (5 bases). The V and J ends lost 5 bases and 9 bases respectively, with 17 bases between them. This CDR3 comprises 14 residues. The germline V gene has CDR1 LNHDA and CDR2 SQIVND (reference sequence). The CDR3 is CASSGRQMPRPQHF. Here the CDR3 DNA reads TGTGCCAGTAGTGGCAGACAGATGCCCCGGCCCCAGCATTTT.

This clone was counted once. This chain links TRBV15 with TRBJ1-2; D gene ambiguous. This CDR3 has 12 residues. Per the germline V gene, CDR1 is LNHNV and CDR2 is YYDKDF (reference sequence). V dropped 0 bases and J dropped 8 bases, with 7 bases sitting between them. Here the CDR3 reads CATSRDVDGYTF. CDR3 bases: TGTGCCACCAGCAGAGATGTGGACGGCTACACCTTC.

This clone was seen a single time. The chain joins TRBV5-6 to TRBJ2-1, with D perhaps given as TRBD1 or TRBD2 (5 bases each). Germline CDR1 and CDR2: SGHDT and YYEEEE. The V end was cut by 4 bases, the J end by 0 bases, with 11 bases between. CDR3 length: 15 residues. The CDR3 DNA is TGTGCCAGCAGCCCCGGGACCCCCTCCTACAATGAGCAGTTCTTC. Its translation is CASSPGTPSYNEQFF.

This clone appeared once. This sequence joins TRBV30 and TRBJ2-5, with 10 bases matching TRBD1. V dropped 4 bases and J dropped 5; count of bases not matched to a gene: 4. The CDR3 runs to 13 residues. CDR1 is GTSNPN, CDR2 SVGIG, per germline (reference sequence). The CDR3 DNA reads TGTGCCTGGATGGGACAGGGGTTGGAGACCCAGTACTTC. This gives the protein CAWMGQGLETQYF. Combining the CDR3 with reference TRBV30 and TRBJ2-5 gives the whole variable domain SQTIHQWPATLVQPVGSPLSLECTVEGTSNPNLYWYRQAAGRGLQLLFYSVGIGQISSEVPQNLSASRPQDRQFILSSKKLLLSDSGFYLCAWMGQGLETQYFGPGTRLLVL.

This sequence joins TRBV14 and TRBJ2-1; no clear D gene. This CDR3 has 12 amino acids. Germline assignment: CDR1 SGHDN and CDR2 FVKESK. The V end lost 6 bases, the J end lost 5 bases, and 8 bases lay between the germline ends. In nucleotides, the CDR3 is TGTGCCAGCAGTCTCGGTGACAATGAGCAGTTCTTC. As protein: CASSLGDNEQFF.

The chain couples TRBV18 to TRBJ2-7; 9 bases are shared with TRBD2. The germline V gene has CDR1 KGHSH and CDR2 LQKENI. The V and J ends lost 2 bases and 6 bases, in that order; junction bases with no gene match: 8. The CDR3 covers 15 residues. The CDR3 DNA is TGTGCCAGCTCACCAGGTCCTAGCGGGATTTCCGAGCAGTACTTC. Amino acid sequence: CASSPGPSGISEQYF.

The rearrangement uses TRBV5-1 and TRBJ1-1; TRBD1 is a possible D gene (6 bases). The CDR3 is 13 amino acids. V lost 4 bases and J lost 5, with 12 bases in between. Germline V lookup: CDR1 SGHRS, CDR2 YFSETQ. DNA for the CDR3: TGCGCCAGCAGCAGAGGGGGTAGGACTGAAGCTTTCTTT. Amino acid sequence: CASSRGGRTEAFF.

This chain links TRBV27 with TRBJ2-3, with a possible D match to TRBD1 (6 bases). The CDR3 has 15 residues. V lost 6 bases and J lost 2, with 15 bases in between. The germline V gene encodes CDR1 MNHEY and CDR2 SMNVEV (reference sequence). Written as DNA, the CDR3 is TGTGCCAGCAGACCCCGAGACAGGCACACAGATACGCAGTATTTT. This gives the protein CASRPRDRHTDTQYF.

The V gene is TRBV6-6, the J gene TRBJ1-1; D unresolved. The CDR3 has 11 amino acids. Trimming cost V 5 bases and J 2 bases, with 3 bases left between them. In germline, CDR1 is MNHNY, CDR2 SVGAGI (reference sequence). The CDR3 region is CASSRNTEAFF. CDR3 nucleotide sequence: TGTGCCAGCAGTCGAAACACTGAAGCTTTCTTT.

V is TRBV29-1 and J is TRBJ2-1; D gene ambiguous. This CDR3 contains 13 residues. The germline V gene encodes CDR1 SQVTM and CDR2 ANQGSEA. Between the trimmed V and J ends, which lost 4 bases and 8 bases, there was a span of 15 bases. Here the CDR3 DNA reads TGCAGCGTTGTGTTCATCCCTTTAGATGAGCAGTTCTTC. It codes for CSVVFIPLDEQFF.

This chain links TRBV28 with TRBJ2-4; possible D gene TRBD2, 6 bases. The germline V and J ends were trimmed by 6 bases and 2 bases, with 17 bases remaining between them. The CDR3 has 16 amino acids. Germline CDR1 reads MDHEN; CDR2 reads SYDVKM. The CDR3 spells CASSPSPGGSKNIQYF. The CDR3 DNA reads as TGTGCCAGCAGCCCTTCGCCCGGAGGGTCCAAAAACATTCAGTACTTC.

The gene calls are TRBV5-1 and TRBJ2-7, with D tentatively TRBD1 (6 bases). The V gene lost 2 bases and the J gene lost 5 bases, with 8 bases spanning the gap. This CDR3 is 12 amino acids long. Germline lookup yields CDR1 SGHRS and CDR2 YFSETQ. The CDR3 region is CASSLGGDEQYF. The CDR3 nucleotides are TGCGCCAGCAGCTTAGGGGGAGACGAGCAGTACTTC. Complete variable domain (other parts from reference TRBV5-1 and TRBJ2-7): KAGVTQTPRYLIKTRGQQVTLSCSPISGHRSVSWYQQTPGQGLQFLFEYFSETQRNKGNFPGRFSGRQFSNSRSEMNVSTLELGDSALYLCASSLGGDEQYFGPGTRLTVT.

Notes on this clone: In the same sample, other DNA sequences code for this CDR3. This chain connects TRBV30 to TRBJ1-5; D remains ambiguous. V dropped 0 bases and J dropped 1 base, with 4 bases sitting between them. Looked up from germline, CDR1 is GTSNPN and CDR2 is SVGIG (reference sequence). The CDR3 has 13 residues. CDR3 protein: CAWSVQSNQPQHF. For the CDR3, the DNA is TGTGCCTGGAGTGTCCAGAGCAATCAGCCCCAGCATTTT.

This clone was seen only a few times. The chain employs TRBV29-1 and TRBJ2-3; D perhaps matches TRBD1 (6 bases). The CDR3 has 14 residues. Per germline, CDR1 SQVTM and CDR2 ANQGSEA. V was cut by 4 bases and J by 3 bases, with 14 bases left in between. The CDR3 DNA sequence: TGCAGCGTTGTGGGGGACAAGGTGACAGATACGCAGTATTTT. Protein: CSVVGDKVTDTQYF.

With respect to this clone: This specimen includes other DNA sequences encoding the same CDR3. This chain connects TRBV2 to TRBJ2-7; D not certain. Germline assignment: CDR1 SNHLY and CDR2 FYNNEI. The ends were cut back, 6 bases at V and 3 bases at J, with 9 bases in the middle. The CDR3 runs 12 residues. This chain's CDR3 is CASSPDRYEQYF. In nucleotides, the CDR3 is TGTGCCAGCAGCCCCGACCGCTACGAGCAGTACTTC.

This clone was counted only a few times. The chain has TRBV29-1 and TRBJ1-2, with D possibly being TRBD1 (5 bases). The V and J ends lost 7 bases and 0 bases respectively, with 9 bases between them. Germline loops: CDR1 SQVTM, CDR2 ANQGSEA. The CDR3 length is 12 residues. CDR3 sequence: CSAGTTNYGYTF. For the CDR3, the DNA is TGCAGCGCAGGGACCACTAACTATGGCTACACCTTC.

V gene TRBV30 combines with J gene TRBJ2-7; TRBD1 is a possible D gene (7 bases). Trimming took off 1 base at V and 4 bases at J, with 17 bases between the two ends. Germline loops: CDR1 GTSNPN, CDR2 SVGIG (reference sequence). The CDR3 has 15 amino acids. The CDR3 reads CAWSGRQGGGYEQYF. The CDR3, as DNA: TGTGCCTGGAGTGGCCGACAGGGAGGCGGTTACGAGCAGTACTTC.